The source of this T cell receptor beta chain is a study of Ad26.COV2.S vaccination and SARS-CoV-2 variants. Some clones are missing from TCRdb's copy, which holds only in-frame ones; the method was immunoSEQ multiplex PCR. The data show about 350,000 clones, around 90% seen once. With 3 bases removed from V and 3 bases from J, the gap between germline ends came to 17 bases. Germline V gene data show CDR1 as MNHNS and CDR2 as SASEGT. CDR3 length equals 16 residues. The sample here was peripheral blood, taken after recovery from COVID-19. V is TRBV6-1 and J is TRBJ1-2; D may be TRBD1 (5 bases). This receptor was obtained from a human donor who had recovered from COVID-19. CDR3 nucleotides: TGTGCCAGCAGTGAGGCTCCAGCGGACAAGGACTATGGCTACACCTTC. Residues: CASSEAPADKDYGYTF.